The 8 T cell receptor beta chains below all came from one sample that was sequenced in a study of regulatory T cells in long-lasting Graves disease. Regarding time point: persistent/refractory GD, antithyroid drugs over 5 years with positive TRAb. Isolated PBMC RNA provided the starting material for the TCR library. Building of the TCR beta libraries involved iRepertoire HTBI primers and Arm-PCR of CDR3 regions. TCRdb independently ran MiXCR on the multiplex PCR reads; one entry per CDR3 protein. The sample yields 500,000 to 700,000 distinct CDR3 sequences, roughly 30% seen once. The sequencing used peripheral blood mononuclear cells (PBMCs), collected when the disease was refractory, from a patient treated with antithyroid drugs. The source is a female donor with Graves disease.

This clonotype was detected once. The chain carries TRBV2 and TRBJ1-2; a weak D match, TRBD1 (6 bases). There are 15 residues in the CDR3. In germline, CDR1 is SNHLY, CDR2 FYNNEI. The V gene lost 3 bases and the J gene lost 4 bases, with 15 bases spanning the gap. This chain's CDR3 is CASSDPRGRIYGYTF. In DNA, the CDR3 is TGTGCCAGCAGTGATCCCCGGGGGCGGATCTATGGCTACACCTTC.

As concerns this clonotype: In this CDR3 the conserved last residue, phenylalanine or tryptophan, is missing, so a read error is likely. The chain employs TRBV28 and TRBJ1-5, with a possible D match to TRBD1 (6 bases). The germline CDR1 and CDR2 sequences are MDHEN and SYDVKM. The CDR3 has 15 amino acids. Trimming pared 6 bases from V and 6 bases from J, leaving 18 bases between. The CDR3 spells CASSLPGGASQPQHL. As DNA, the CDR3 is TGTGCCAGCAGCCTCCCGGGGGGGGCGAGTCAGCCCCAGCATCTT.

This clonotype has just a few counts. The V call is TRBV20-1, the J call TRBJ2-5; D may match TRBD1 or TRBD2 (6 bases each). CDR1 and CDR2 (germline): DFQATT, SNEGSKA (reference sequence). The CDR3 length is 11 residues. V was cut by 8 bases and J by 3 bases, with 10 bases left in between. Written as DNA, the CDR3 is TGCAGTCAAAGGGGGGAAGAGACCCAGTACTTC. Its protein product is CSQRGEETQYF.

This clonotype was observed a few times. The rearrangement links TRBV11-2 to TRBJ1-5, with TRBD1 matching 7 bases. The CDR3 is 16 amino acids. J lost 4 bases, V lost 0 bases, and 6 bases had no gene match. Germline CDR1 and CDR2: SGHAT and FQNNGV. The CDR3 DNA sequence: TGTGCCAGCAGCTTAGATGGGGACAGCCCTAATCAGCCCCAGCATTTT. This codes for CASSLDGDSPNQPQHF.

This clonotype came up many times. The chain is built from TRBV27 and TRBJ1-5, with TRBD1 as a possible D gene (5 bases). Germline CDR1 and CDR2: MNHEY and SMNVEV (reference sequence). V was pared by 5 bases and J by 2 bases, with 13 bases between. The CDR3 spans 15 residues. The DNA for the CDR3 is TGTGCCAGCAGTGCCTCAGGGAATGGCAATCAGCCCCAGCATTTT. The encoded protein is CASSASGNGNQPQHF.

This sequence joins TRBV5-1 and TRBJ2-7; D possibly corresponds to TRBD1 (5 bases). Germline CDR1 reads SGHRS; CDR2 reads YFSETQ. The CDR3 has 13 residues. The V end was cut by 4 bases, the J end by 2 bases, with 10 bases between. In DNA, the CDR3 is TGCGCCAGCAGCCCAGGGTCTGCCTACGAGCAGTACTTC. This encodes CASSPGSAYEQYF.

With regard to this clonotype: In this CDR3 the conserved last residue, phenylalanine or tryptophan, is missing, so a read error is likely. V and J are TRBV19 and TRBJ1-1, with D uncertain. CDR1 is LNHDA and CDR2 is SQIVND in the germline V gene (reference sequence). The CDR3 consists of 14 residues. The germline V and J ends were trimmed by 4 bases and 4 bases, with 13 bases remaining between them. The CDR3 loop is CASSRGGVGTEAFL. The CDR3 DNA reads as TGTGCCAGTAGTAGAGGCGGGGTAGGCACTGAAGCTTTCCTT.

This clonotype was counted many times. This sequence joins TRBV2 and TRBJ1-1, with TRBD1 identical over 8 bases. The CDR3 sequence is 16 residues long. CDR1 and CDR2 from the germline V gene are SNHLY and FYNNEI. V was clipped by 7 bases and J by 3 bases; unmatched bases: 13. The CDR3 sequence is CASTPLPVDRDTEAFF. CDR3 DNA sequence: TGTGCCAGCACCCCACTCCCTGTGGACAGGGACACTGAAGCTTTCTTT.